A single sample is the source of the 32 T cell receptor beta chains below, sequenced in a study of blood T cell repertoires in COVID-19. Method: immunoSEQ multiplex PCR; TCRdb's copy keeps in-frame clones and lacks some. The repertoire holds some 320,000 clones, roughly 91% seen once, with around 10% in the top ten. The sequencing input was peripheral blood. The receptors come from a woman younger than 45 with COVID-19, enrolled during active disease.

Here the CDR3 DNA reads TGTGCCACCAGCAGAGTCCTCGGGGGGTACTATGGCTACACCTTC. Its translation is CATSRVLGGYYGYTF. J is TRBJ1-2 and V is TRBV15; weak D call: TRBD1 (5 bases). This CDR3 region has 15 residues. Germline CDR1 reads LNHNV; CDR2 reads YYDKDF (reference sequence). Trimming cost V 1 base and J 3 bases, with 12 bases left between them. Full variable domain (missing parts from reference TRBV15 and TRBJ1-2): DAMVIQNPRYQVTQFGKPVTLSCSQTLNHNVMYWYQQKSSQAPKLLFHYYDKDFNNEADTPDNFQSRRPNTSFCFLDIRSPGLGDTAMYLCATSRVLGGYYGYTFGSGTRLTVV.

J is TRBJ1-3 and V is TRBV11-2; the D is unclear. Trimming removed 0 bases at V and 2 bases at J, with 5 bases between. Per the germline V gene, CDR1 is SGHAT and CDR2 is FQNNGV. This CDR3 is built from 14 residues. CDR3 protein: CASSLDQAGNTIYF. The CDR3 DNA reads as TGTGCCAGCAGCTTAGATCAGGCTGGAAACACCATATATTTT.

This chain connects TRBV24-1 to TRBJ2-7; TRBD1 might be the D (6 bases). There are 15 residues in the CDR3. The V gene lost 1 base and the J gene lost 4 bases, with 13 bases spanning the gap. Germline lookup yields CDR1 KGHDR and CDR2 SFDVKD. The CDR3 nucleotides are TGTGCCACCAGTGATTTTGGGGGCGCTTATTACGAGCAGTACTTC. Its protein product is CATSDFGGAYYEQYF.

The CDR3 spells CASSFPGELFF. In nucleotides, the CDR3 is TGTGCCAGCAGTTTTCCGGGGGAGCTGTTTTTT. The V gene is TRBV3-1 (or the pseudogene TRBV3-2), the J gene TRBJ2-2; no clear D. This CDR3 contains 11 residues. Germline V lookup: CDR1 LGHDT, CDR2 YNNKEL (reference sequence). With 6 bases removed from V and 8 bases from J, the gap between germline ends came to 7 bases.

The chain recombines TRBV6-6 with TRBJ1-2, with D hard to call. V lost 4 bases and J 1 base, leaving 7 bases between the germline ends. Germline V gene lookup returns CDR1 MNHNY and CDR2 SVGAGI (reference sequence). This CDR3 has 13 residues. This CDR3 reads CASSSRINYGYTF. DNA of the CDR3: TGTGCCAGCAGTTCCAGAATTAACTATGGCTACACCTTC.

This chain uses TRBV7-2 with TRBJ1-2; TRBD1 might be the D (6 bases). This CDR3 is built from 14 residues. V dropped 3 bases and J dropped 4 bases, with 12 bases sitting between them. From germline, CDR1 is SGHTA and CDR2 FQGNSA. Here the CDR3 DNA reads TGTGCCAGCAGCTTTCTGGGGGCCGGCTATGGCTACACCTTC. Protein sequence: CASSFLGAGYGYTF.

The gene calls are TRBV24-1 and TRBJ2-1; D call uncertain. V lost 2 bases to trimming and J lost 10 bases, with 11 bases between them. CDR1 KGHDR and CDR2 SFDVKD come from the germline V gene. This CDR3 is built from 13 residues. The chain's CDR3 is CATSDSSTREQFF. CDR3 bases: TGTGCCACCAGTGATTCCTCTACTCGAGAGCAGTTCTTC.

V and J are TRBV5-1 and TRBJ2-5; 12 bases map to TRBD2. The junction had 6 bases not matched to a gene; V was cut back by 0 bases and J by 6 bases. The CDR3 is 16 residues long. Germline loops: CDR1 SGHRS, CDR2 YFSETQ. Here the CDR3 reads CASSLALAGGPQTQYF. For the CDR3, the DNA is TGCGCCAGCAGCTTGGCCCTAGCGGGGGGGCCGCAGACCCAGTACTTC.

The genes are TRBV4-2 and TRBJ2-7; a weak D match, TRBD1 (6 bases). The germline V gene encodes CDR1 LGHNA and CDR2 YNFKEQ. This CDR3 is 15 amino acids long. With 1 base removed from V and 2 bases from J, the gap between germline ends came to 12 bases. The CDR3 reads CASSQGTDLTYEQYF. In DNA form, the CDR3 reads TGTGCCAGCAGCCAAGGGACAGATTTAACCTACGAGCAGTACTTC.

The chain employs TRBV7-2 and TRBJ2-3, with 8 bases aligning to TRBD2. The germline gives CDR1 SGHTA, CDR2 FQGNSA. After removal of 4 bases from V and 2 bases from J, the junction contained 8 bases not matched to a gene. The CDR3 has 16 amino acids. CDR3 nucleotides: TGTGCCAGCAGCTCCGCCCGGGGGGGGGACACAGATACGCAGTATTTT. Protein: CASSSARGGDTDTQYF.

In DNA, the CDR3 is TGCGCCAGCAGTCGACACAGGGGGTTCCACGAGCAGTACTTC. This codes for CASSRHRGFHEQYF. The V and J genes are TRBV23-1 and TRBJ2-7; 8 bases match TRBD1. TRBV23-1 is sorted into the ORF group, with uncertain function. This CDR3 is built from 14 residues. Trimming took 4 bases from V and 5 from J; bases not matched to a gene: 7.

This clone was counted a single time. The same CDR3 also results from other DNA sequences found in this sample. The rearrangement links TRBV5-6 to TRBJ2-7; 7 bases agree with TRBD2. V shed 2 bases and J 3 bases; nucleotides not matched to a gene: 5. The CDR3 length is 14 residues. In germline, CDR1 is SGHDT, CDR2 YYEEEE. DNA of the CDR3: TGTGCCAGCAGCTTAGCGGGACTCATCTACGAGCAGTACTTC. It encodes CASSLAGLIYEQYF.

V is TRBV5-4 and J is TRBJ2-7; 8 bases match TRBD2. This CDR3 region has 14 residues. V shed 9 bases, J shed 3 bases, and the junction held 11 bases outside the gene matches. Germline V lookup: CDR1 SGHNT, CDR2 YYREEE (reference sequence). The CDR3 loop is CATKRGRNDYEQYF. CDR3 DNA sequence: TGTGCCACCAAGCGGGGGCGGAACGACTACGAGCAGTACTTC.

The J gene is TRBJ2-1, the V gene TRBV7-8, with D perhaps matching TRBD1 (6 bases). CDR1 is SGHVS and CDR2 is FQNEAQ in the germline V gene. The CDR3 spans 13 residues. Trimming took off 5 bases at V and 4 bases at J, with 9 bases between the two ends. The CDR3 is CASSPGQYNEQFF. In nucleotides, the CDR3 is TGTGCCAGCAGCCCTGGACAGTACAATGAGCAGTTCTTC. Complete variable domain (other parts from reference TRBV7-8 and TRBJ2-1): GAGVSQSPRYKVAKRGQDVALRCDPISGHVSLFWYQQALGQGPEFLTYFQNEAQLDKSGLPSDRFFAERPEGSVSTLKIQRTQQEDSAVYLCASSPGQYNEQFFGPGTRLTVL.

The chain employs TRBV27 and TRBJ2-7; 10 bases match TRBD1. V shed 4 bases and J 3 bases; nucleotides not matched to a gene: 3. The CDR3 is 14 residues long. Per the germline V gene, CDR1 is MNHEY and CDR2 is SMNVEV (reference sequence). As DNA, the CDR3 is TGTGCCAGCAGTTCGACAGGGGGCGGCTACGAGCAGTACTTC. Translating gives CASSSTGGGYEQYF.

The chain is built from TRBV6-5 and TRBJ1-2; D gene unclear. The CDR3 loop spans 13 amino acids. The V gene lost 8 bases and the J gene lost 2 bases, with 12 bases spanning the gap. CDR1 MNHEY and CDR2 SVGAGI come from the germline V gene. The CDR3 spells CASQTPENYGYTF. CDR3 bases: TGTGCCAGCCAGACTCCGGAGAACTATGGCTACACCTTC.

The V gene is TRBV30, the J gene TRBJ1-1, with TRBD1 matching 9 bases. CDR3 length equals 16 residues. Germline V gene lookup returns CDR1 GTSNPN and CDR2 SVGIG (reference sequence). After removal of 3 bases from V and 0 bases from J, the junction contained 8 bases not matched to a gene. In nucleotides, the CDR3 is TGTGCCTGGAGCGGAAGGACAGGGGCCATGAACACTGAAGCTTTCTTT. It translates to CAWSGRTGAMNTEAFF.

CDR3 sequence reads: CASSLMGPDRNTEAFF. The CDR3 coding sequence is TGCGCCAGCAGCTTGATGGGGCCAGACAGGAACACTGAAGCTTTCTTT. The chain is built from TRBV5-1 and TRBJ1-1; TRBD1 is a possible D gene (5 bases). Germline V CDR1 and CDR2: SGHRS, YFSETQ. Trimming removed 1 base from V and 1 base from J, with 14 bases in between. The length of the CDR3 is 16 residues.

V is TRBV24-1 and J is TRBJ2-7, with TRBD1 matching over 7 bases. Germline V gene lookup returns CDR1 KGHDR and CDR2 SFDVKD. J lost 3 bases, V lost 1 base, and 11 bases had no gene match. This CDR3 is 17 amino acids long. The CDR3 is CATSDLPPGQTVYEQYF. The CDR3 DNA follows: TGTGCCACCAGTGATTTACCACCGGGACAGACAGTCTACGAGCAGTACTTC.

In its sample, this clone was seen a few times. This chain uses TRBV6-1 with TRBJ1-2; D gene ambiguous. V lost 2 bases, J lost 4 bases, and 17 bases lay in between. The CDR3 totals 16 residues. Germline CDR1 MNHNS, CDR2 SASEGT. The CDR3 loop reads CASSELLGSAGYGYTF. The CDR3 nucleotides are TGTGCCAGCAGTGAACTTTTAGGGTCGGCGGGCTATGGCTACACCTTC.

This chain links TRBV5-8 with TRBJ2-6, with D tentatively TRBD1 (7 bases). Trimming stripped 6 bases from V and 4 bases from J, with 20 bases between. This CDR3 has 17 residues. Germline V lookup: CDR1 SGHTS, CDR2 YDEGEE. The CDR3 nucleotides are TGTGCCAGCAACTTCAGGGGGGCCAGGACCGGGGCCAACGTCCTGACTTTC. Protein product: CASNFRGARTGANVLTF.

This chain joins TRBV30 and TRBJ1-4, with TRBD1 matching 8 bases. CDR3 length equals 16 residues. Germline CDR1 GTSNPN, CDR2 SVGIG (reference sequence). Trimming removed 1 base from V and 3 bases from J; junction bases left unmatched: 7. CDR3 nucleotide sequence: TGTGCCTGGAGTGGTTGGGGGACAGGACCTAATGAAAAACTGTTTTTT. Translated, it gives CAWSGWGTGPNEKLFF.

This sequence joins TRBV7-9 and TRBJ1-5, with D unclear. CDR3 length: 14 residues. V dropped 11 bases and J dropped 0 bases, with 14 bases sitting between them. Germline V gene sequence: CDR1 SEHNR, CDR2 FQNEAQ (reference sequence). CDR3 residues: CAAGSSNSNQPQHF. CDR3 DNA sequence: TGTGCCGCAGGCAGCTCCAATAGCAATCAGCCCCAGCATTTT.

The rearrangement links TRBV3-1 (or the pseudogene TRBV3-2) to TRBJ1-1, with D hard to call. The V gene lost 1 base and the J gene lost 12 bases, with 9 bases spanning the gap. From germline, CDR1 is LGHDT and CDR2 YNNKEL (reference sequence). The CDR3 loop spans 11 amino acids. CDR3 protein: CASSQARETFF. In DNA form, the CDR3 reads TGTGCCAGCAGCCAAGCGAGGGAGACTTTCTTT.

The gene calls are TRBV18 and TRBJ2-5, with TRBD1 identical over 7 bases. The CDR3 runs to 14 residues. Germline CDR1 is KGHSH and CDR2 is LQKENI. Trimming removed 2 bases from V and 4 bases from J; junction bases left unmatched: 4. In DNA, the CDR3 is TGTGCCAGCTCACCAGACAGGGTGCGAGAGACCCAGTACTTC. It is translated as CASSPDRVRETQYF.

V and J are TRBV28 and TRBJ1-2; possible D gene TRBD1, 6 bases. CDR1 is MDHEN and CDR2 is SYDVKM in the germline V gene. The CDR3 covers 11 residues. Trimming pared 4 bases from V and 8 bases from J, leaving 8 bases between. For the CDR3, the DNA is TGTGCCAGCAGTTACAGGGACGGCTACACCTTC. This translates into CASSYRDGYTF.

The rearrangement joins TRBV5-1 to TRBJ2-2; D might be TRBD1 (6 bases). The V gene's germline CDR1 is SGHRS and CDR2 YFSETQ. There are 12 residues in the CDR3. Trimming pared 4 bases from V and 13 bases from J, leaving 14 bases between. Here the CDR3 reads CASSDQGKVLFF. CDR3 coding DNA: TGCGCCAGCAGCGATCAGGGGAAGGTGCTGTTTTTT.

The chain uses TRBV7-6 and TRBJ2-2, with 8 positions matching TRBD2. The J segment lost 2 bases and the V segment lost 1 base, leaving 3 bases of the junction unmatched. Germline loops: CDR1 SGHVS, CDR2 FNYEAQ. The CDR3 runs 16 residues. CDR3 region: CASSLVGLDNTGELFF. The CDR3, as DNA: TGTGCCAGCAGCTTAGTGGGACTAGATAACACCGGGGAGCTGTTTTTT.

The chain joins TRBV27 to TRBJ2-1; 12 bases map to TRBD2. J gave up 0 bases and V 3 bases, and 3 bases lay outside the gene matches. Per the germline V gene, CDR1 is MNHEY and CDR2 is SMNVEV (reference sequence). There are 17 residues in the CDR3. The CDR3 DNA reads as TGTGCCAGCAGTTTTTTGGGACTAGCGGGCTCCTACAATGAGCAGTTCTTC. It codes for CASSFLGLAGSYNEQFF.

The chain recombines TRBV2 with TRBJ2-7; 9 bases match TRBD1. From germline, CDR1 is SNHLY and CDR2 FYNNEI. This CDR3 is built from 15 residues. J was trimmed by 3 bases and V by 6 bases; bases with no gene match: 9. CDR3 protein: CASRGQGRVVYEQYF. CDR3 bases: TGTGCCAGCAGGGGACAGGGACGCGTCGTCTACGAGCAGTACTTC.

V gene TRBV7-2 combines with J gene TRBJ2-5, with D maybe TRBD2 (6 bases). This CDR3 contains 14 residues. V gave up 5 bases and J gave up 5 bases, with 15 bases separating them. CDR1 SGHTA and CDR2 FQGNSA come from the germline V gene. This chain's CDR3 is CASSPAREVETQYF. CDR3 nucleotide sequence: TGTGCCAGCAGCCCCGCCAGGGAGGTGGAGACCCAGTACTTC. The full variable domain, in which reference TRBV7-2 and TRBJ2-5 provide the parts outside the CDR3, is GAGVSQSPSNKVTEKGKDVELRCDPISGHTALYWYRQSLGQGLEFLIYFQGNSAPDKSGLPSDRFSAERTGGSVSTLTIQRTQQEDSAVYLCASSPAREVETQYFGPGTRLLVL.

This chain links TRBV5-6 with TRBJ1-5; tentatively, D is TRBD1 (5 bases). The germline gives CDR1 SGHDT, CDR2 YYEEEE. V was clipped by 2 bases and J by 2 bases, with 8 bases between them. This CDR3 contains 14 residues. The CDR3 protein is CASSLRGGNQPQHF. Written as DNA, the CDR3 is TGTGCCAGCAGCTTAAGGGGTGGCAATCAGCCCCAGCATTTT.